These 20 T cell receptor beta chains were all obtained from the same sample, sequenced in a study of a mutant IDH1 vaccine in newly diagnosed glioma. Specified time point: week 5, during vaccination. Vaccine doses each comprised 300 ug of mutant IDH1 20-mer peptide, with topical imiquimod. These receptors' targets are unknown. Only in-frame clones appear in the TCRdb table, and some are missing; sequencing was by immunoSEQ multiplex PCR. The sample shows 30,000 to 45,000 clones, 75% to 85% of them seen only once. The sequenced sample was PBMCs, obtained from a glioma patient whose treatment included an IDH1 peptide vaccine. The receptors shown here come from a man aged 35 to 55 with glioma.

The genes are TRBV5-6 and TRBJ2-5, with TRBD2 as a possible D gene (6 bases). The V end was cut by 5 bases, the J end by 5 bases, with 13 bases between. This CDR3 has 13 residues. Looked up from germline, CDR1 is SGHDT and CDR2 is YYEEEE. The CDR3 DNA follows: TGTGCCAGCAGTGGTCTAGCGCTCGAGACCCAGTACTTC. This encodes CASSGLALETQYF.

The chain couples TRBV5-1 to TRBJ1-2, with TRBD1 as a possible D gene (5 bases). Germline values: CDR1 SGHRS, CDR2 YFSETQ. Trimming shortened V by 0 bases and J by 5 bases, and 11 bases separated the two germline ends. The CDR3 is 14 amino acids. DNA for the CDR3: TGCGCCAGCAGCTTGGGGGGACCAGGATATGGCTACACCTTC. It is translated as CASSLGGPGYGYTF.

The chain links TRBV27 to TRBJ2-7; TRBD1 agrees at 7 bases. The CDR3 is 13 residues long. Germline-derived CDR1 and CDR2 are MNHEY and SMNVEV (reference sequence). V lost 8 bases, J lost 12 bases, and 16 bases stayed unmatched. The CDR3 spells CASVDRVGKGVYF. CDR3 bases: TGTGCCAGCGTAGACAGGGTAGGGAAGGGGGTGTACTTC.

As DNA, the CDR3 is TGTGCCAGCAGCCCAGGGACTAGCGGGGGGACAGATACGCAGTATTTT. It specifies CASSPGTSGGTDTQYF. The chain is built from TRBV7-9 and TRBJ2-3; TRBD2 agrees at 15 bases. V shed 5 bases, J shed 3 bases, and the junction held 3 bases outside the gene matches. Germline CDR1 SEHNR, CDR2 FQNEAQ (reference sequence). CDR3 length: 16 amino acids.

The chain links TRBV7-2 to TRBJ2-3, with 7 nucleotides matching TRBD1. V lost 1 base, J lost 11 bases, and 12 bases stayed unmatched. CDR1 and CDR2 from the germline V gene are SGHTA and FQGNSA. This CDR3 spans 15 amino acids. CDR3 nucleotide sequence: TGTGCCAGCAGCTTAGGGGACAGTTCATTGGAGTTGCAGTATTTT. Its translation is CASSLGDSSLELQYF.

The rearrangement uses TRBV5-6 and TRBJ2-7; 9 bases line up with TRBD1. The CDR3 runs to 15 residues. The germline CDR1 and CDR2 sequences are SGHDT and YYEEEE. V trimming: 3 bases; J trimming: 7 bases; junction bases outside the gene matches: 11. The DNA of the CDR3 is TGTGCCAGCAGCTCGTCCCGGGACAGGGAGGAAGAGCAGTACTTC. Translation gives CASSSSRDREEEQYF. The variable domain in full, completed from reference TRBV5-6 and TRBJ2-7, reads DAGVTQSPTHLIKTRGQQVTLRCSPKSGHDTVSWYQQALGQGPQFIFQYYEEEERQRGNFPDRFSGHQFPNYSSELNVNALLLGDSALYLCASSSSRDREEEQYFGPGTRLTVT.

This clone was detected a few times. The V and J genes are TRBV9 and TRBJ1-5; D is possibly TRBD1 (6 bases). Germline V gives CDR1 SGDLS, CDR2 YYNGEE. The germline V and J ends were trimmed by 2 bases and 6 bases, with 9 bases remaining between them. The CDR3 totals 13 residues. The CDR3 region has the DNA TGTGCCAGCAGCGTGGGAGGGGGTCAGCCCCAGCATTTT. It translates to CASSVGGGQPQHF.

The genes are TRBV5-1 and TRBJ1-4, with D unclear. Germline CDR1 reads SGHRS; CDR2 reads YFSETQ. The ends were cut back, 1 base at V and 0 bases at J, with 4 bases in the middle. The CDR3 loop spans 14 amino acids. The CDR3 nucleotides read TGCGCCAGCAGCTTGCTGCCAACTAATGAAAAACTGTTTTTT. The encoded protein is CASSLLPTNEKLFF.

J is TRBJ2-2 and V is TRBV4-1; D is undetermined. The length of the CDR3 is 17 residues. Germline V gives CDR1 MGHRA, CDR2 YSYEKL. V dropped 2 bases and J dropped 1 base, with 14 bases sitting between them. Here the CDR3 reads CASSQNRAVGNTGELFF. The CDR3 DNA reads TGCGCCAGCAGCCAAAACCGGGCAGTGGGGAACACCGGGGAGCTGTTTTTT.

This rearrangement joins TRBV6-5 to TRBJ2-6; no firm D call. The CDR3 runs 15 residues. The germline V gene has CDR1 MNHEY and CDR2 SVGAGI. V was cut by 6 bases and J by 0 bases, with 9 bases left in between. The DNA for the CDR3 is TGTGCCAGCAGCCAACAGCGCTCTGGGGCCAACGTCCTGACTTTC. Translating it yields CASSQQRSGANVLTF.

The CDR3 DNA reads as TGTGCCAGCAGCCCACGAGGATTTCGGGGGCTGTGGGAGACCCAGTACTTC. It translates to CASSPRGFRGLWETQYF. This chain joins TRBV5-6 and TRBJ2-5, with D perhaps TRBD1 or TRBD2 (6 bases each). Trimming cost V 4 bases and J 5 bases, with 24 bases left between them. Per germline, CDR1 SGHDT and CDR2 YYEEEE. This CDR3 region has 17 residues.

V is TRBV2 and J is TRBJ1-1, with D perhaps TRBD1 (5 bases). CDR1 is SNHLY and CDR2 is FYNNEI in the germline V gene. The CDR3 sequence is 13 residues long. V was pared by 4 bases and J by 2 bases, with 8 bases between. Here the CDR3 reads CASSGQGNTEAFF. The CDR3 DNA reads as TGTGCCAGCAGTGGTCAGGGAAACACTGAAGCTTTCTTT.

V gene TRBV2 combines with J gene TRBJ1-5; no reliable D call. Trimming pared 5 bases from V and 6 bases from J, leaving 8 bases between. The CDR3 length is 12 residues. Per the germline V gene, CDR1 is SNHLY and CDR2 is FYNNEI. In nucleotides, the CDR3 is TGTGCCAGCAGTCCCGAGGGTCAGCCCCAGCATTTT. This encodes CASSPEGQPQHF.

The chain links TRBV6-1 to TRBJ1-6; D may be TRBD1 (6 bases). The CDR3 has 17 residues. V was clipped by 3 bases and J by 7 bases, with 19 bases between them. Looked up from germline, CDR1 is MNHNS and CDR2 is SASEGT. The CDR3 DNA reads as TGTGCCAGCAGTGACCGAATACAGGGAGGGAGGAATTCACCCCTCCACTTT. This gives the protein CASSDRIQGGRNSPLHF.

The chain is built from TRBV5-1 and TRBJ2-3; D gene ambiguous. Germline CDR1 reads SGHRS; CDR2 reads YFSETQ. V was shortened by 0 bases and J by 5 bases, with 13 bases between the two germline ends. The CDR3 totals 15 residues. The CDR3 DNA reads TGCGCCAGCAGCTTGGGGGGATCTAACGGAGATACGCAGTATTTT. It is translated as CASSLGGSNGDTQYF. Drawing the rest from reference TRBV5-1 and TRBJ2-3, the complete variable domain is KAGVTQTPRYLIKTRGQQVTLSCSPISGHRSVSWYQQTPGQGLQFLFEYFSETQRNKGNFPGRFSGRQFSNSRSEMNVSTLELGDSALYLCASSLGGSNGDTQYFGPGTRLTVL.

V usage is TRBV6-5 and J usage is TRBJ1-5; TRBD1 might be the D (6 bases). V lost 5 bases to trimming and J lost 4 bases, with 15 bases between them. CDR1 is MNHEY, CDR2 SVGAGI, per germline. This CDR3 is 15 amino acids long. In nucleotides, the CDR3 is TGTGCCAGCAGTGCCGGACAGCCTGTAAATCAGCCCCAGCATTTT. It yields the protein CASSAGQPVNQPQHF.

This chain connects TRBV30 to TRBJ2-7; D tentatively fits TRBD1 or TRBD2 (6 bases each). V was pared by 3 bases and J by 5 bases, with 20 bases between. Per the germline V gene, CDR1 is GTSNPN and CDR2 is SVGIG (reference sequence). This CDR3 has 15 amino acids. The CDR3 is CAWSKGEGGFDEQYF. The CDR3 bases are TGTGCCTGGAGCAAAGGAGAGGGGGGTTTCGACGAGCAGTACTTC. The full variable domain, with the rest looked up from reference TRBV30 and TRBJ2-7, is SQTIHQWPATLVQPVGSPLSLECTVEGTSNPNLYWYRQAAGRGLQLLFYSVGIGQISSEVPQNLSASRPQDRQFILSSKKLLLSDSGFYLCAWSKGEGGFDEQYFGPGTRLTVT.

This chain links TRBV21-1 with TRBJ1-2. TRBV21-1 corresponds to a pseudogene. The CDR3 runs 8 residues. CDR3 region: CASLGYTF. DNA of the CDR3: TGTGCCAGCCTGGGCTACACCTTC.

CDR3 nucleotides: TGTGCCAGCGCTACAGGGGCGAGCTCTGGAAACACCATATATTTT. Encoded protein: CASATGASSGNTIYF. The V and J genes are TRBV11-2 and TRBJ1-3, with 7 bases fitting TRBD1. V was pared by 8 bases and J by 0 bases, with 7 bases of the junction left unmatched. The CDR3 loop spans 15 amino acids. Germline V lookup: CDR1 SGHAT, CDR2 FQNNGV.

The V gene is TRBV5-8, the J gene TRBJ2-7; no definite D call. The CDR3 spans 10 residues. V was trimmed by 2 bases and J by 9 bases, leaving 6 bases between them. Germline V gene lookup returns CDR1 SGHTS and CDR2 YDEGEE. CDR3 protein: CASSFAVQYF. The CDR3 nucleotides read TGTGCCAGCAGCTTCGCGGTGCAGTACTTC.